These 22 T cell receptor beta chains came from one sample sequenced in a study of CD8 T cells in Susac syndrome. Random-hexamer reverse transcription was applied to about 0.45 to 1 ug RNA. TCRdb passed the immunoSEQ multiplex PCR reads through MiXCR, listing each CDR3 protein once. The data contain 100,000 to 150,000 distinct CDR3 sequences, about 95% of them singletons. Sequenced sample: CD8+ T cells from PBMCs. All receptors come from a human donor with Susac syndrome.

V gene TRBV30 combines with J gene TRBJ2-1; TRBD1 agrees at 9 bases. J gave up 5 bases and V 1 base, and 3 bases lay outside the gene matches. Germline V CDR1 and CDR2: GTSNPN, SVGIG (reference sequence). CDR3 length: 14 amino acids. CDR3 DNA sequence: TGTGCCTGGAGTGGGGGACAGGGTAACAATGAGCAGTTCTTC. This codes for CAWSGGQGNNEQFF.

The chain carries TRBV12-3 or TRBV12-4 and TRBJ1-6; D unclear. This CDR3 spans 14 amino acids. V lost 5 bases to trimming and J lost 4 bases, with 9 bases between them. DNA for the CDR3: TGTGCCAGCAGTCACGGGAGGTATAATTCACCCCTCCACTTT. Its translation: CASSHGRYNSPLHF.

This clonotype was seen once. One junction end disagrees with the germline gene, perhaps due to a read error. The gene calls are TRBV24-1 and TRBJ2-1; no reliable D call. CDR3 size: 13 residues. Germline values: CDR1 KGHDR, CDR2 SFDVKD. The CDR3 DNA is TGTGTCACCATCTGTAGCTCCTACAATGAGCAGTTCTTC. Its translation is CVTICSSYNEQFF.

The rearrangement joins TRBV5-4 to TRBJ1-2; D gene ambiguous. Germline CDR1 and CDR2: SGHNT and YYREEE (reference sequence). The CDR3 runs 15 residues. Deletions cut 4 bases from V and 0 bases from J, with 13 bases between. The CDR3: CASSLSSGTNYGYTF. CDR3 DNA: TGTGCCAGCAGCCTATCCTCGGGTACTAACTATGGCTACACCTTC.

This clonotype was seen just once. The V gene is TRBV10-2, the J gene TRBJ2-3; D perhaps matches TRBD2 (5 bases). Germline loops: CDR1 WSHSY, CDR2 SAAADI. The V and J ends lost 4 bases and 7 bases respectively, with 15 bases between them. CDR3 length: 14 residues. The CDR3 DNA reads TGCGCCAGCAGTGGTGGGAGTGAGAGGAATACGCAGTATTTT. This codes for CASSGGSERNTQYF.

This clonotype was detected only once. The chain combines TRBV20-1 with TRBJ1-5; D is uncertain. Per germline, CDR1 DFQATT and CDR2 SNEGSKA (reference sequence). This CDR3 comprises 15 residues. Between the trimmed V and J ends, which lost 3 bases and 5 bases, there was a span of 17 bases. The CDR3 DNA reads TGCAGTGCTAGGAAAAAAGGTATTGAGGATCAGCCCCAGCATTTT. Protein sequence: CSARKKGIEDQPQHF.

This clonotype was counted only a few times. V and J are TRBV20-1 and TRBJ1-5, with 12 bases that match TRBD1. V lost 1 base and J lost 6; bases outside the gene matches: 7. From germline, CDR1 is DFQATT and CDR2 SNEGSKA (reference sequence). This CDR3 is 16 amino acids long. CDR3 nucleotides: TGCAGTGCTAGAGGATGGGGACAGGGGGCAGGTCAGCCCCAGCATTTT. Encoded protein: CSARGWGQGAGQPQHF.

The chain couples TRBV27 to TRBJ1-5; D is ambiguous. V was pared by 3 bases and J by 0 bases, with 3 bases between. This CDR3 is built from 13 residues. Per germline, CDR1 MNHEY and CDR2 SMNVEV (reference sequence). The CDR3 loop reads CASSFSSNQPQHF. The CDR3 DNA reads as TGTGCCAGCAGTTTTAGTAGCAATCAGCCCCAGCATTTT.

The chain combines TRBV12-3 or TRBV12-4 with TRBJ2-1, with a tentative D call TRBD2 (6 bases). Trimming removed 5 bases at V and 6 bases at J, with 14 bases between. The CDR3 has 14 residues. The CDR3 coding sequence is TGTGCCAGCAGTACCGGGACTCCCTCCAATGAGCAGTTCTTC. Residues: CASSTGTPSNEQFF.

The chain combines TRBV9 with TRBJ1-2, with D perhaps matching TRBD1 (5 bases). Germline CDR1 and CDR2: SGDLS and YYNGEE. The CDR3 has 19 amino acids. V lost 3 bases, J lost 1 base, and 25 bases lay in between. DNA for the CDR3: TGTGCCAGCAGCGATGGGAGGCAAACAGGACGAGGGGTTAACTATGGCTACACCTTC. Translation gives CASSDGRQTGRGVNYGYTF.

The rearrangement links TRBV6-2 or TRBV6-3 to TRBJ2-2; 10 positions agree with TRBD2. With V trimmed by 2 bases and J by 7 bases, 7 bases remained unmatched. Germline-derived CDR1 and CDR2 are MNHEY and SVGEGT. The CDR3 runs to 16 residues. The CDR3 region has the DNA TGTGCCAGCAGTTACGGAGCGGGGGGGCTTGTCGGGGAGCTGTTTTTT. It translates to CASSYGAGGLVGELFF.

This chain links TRBV3-1 with TRBJ2-5, with TRBD2 matching over 7 bases. The CDR3 contains 15 residues. Trimming at V came to 1 base and at J to 2 bases, leaving 4 bases not matched to a gene. Per the germline V gene, CDR1 is LGHDT and CDR2 is YNNKEL (reference sequence). The CDR3, as DNA: TGTGCCAGCAGCCAAGTGCTAGCGGTGCAAGAGACCCAGTACTTC. Amino acid sequence: CASSQVLAVQETQYF.

The chain combines TRBV2 with TRBJ1-2, with 9 bases matching TRBD1. The length of the CDR3 is 15 residues. Losses at the gene ends were 7 bases for V and 5 bases for J; bases not matched to a gene: 11. Germline V gene lookup returns CDR1 SNHLY and CDR2 FYNNEI. The CDR3 DNA is TGTGCCAGCAAGCCGGGACAGGGAGAAGAGTATGGCTACACCTTC. It codes for CASKPGQGEEYGYTF.

The chain has TRBV7-9 and TRBJ1-5, with 7 bases matching TRBD1. The V gene's germline CDR1 is SEHNR and CDR2 FQNEAQ (reference sequence). The CDR3 runs 15 residues. With V trimmed by 1 base and J by 4 bases, 4 bases remained unmatched. This CDR3 is CASSLGPGGNQPQHF. CDR3 nucleotides: TGTGCCAGCAGCTTAGGCCCAGGGGGTAATCAGCCCCAGCATTTT.

The V and J genes are TRBV12-3 or TRBV12-4 and TRBJ2-6; D is unresolved. This CDR3 is built from 16 residues. V lost 9 bases, J lost 0 bases, and 15 bases lay in between. The CDR3 region is CASAPDVGSGANVLTF. CDR3 nucleotide sequence: TGTGCCAGTGCGCCGGACGTCGGCTCTGGGGCCAACGTCCTGACTTTC.

The chain joins TRBV7-2 to TRBJ2-3, with TRBD2 identical over 10 bases. V gave up 5 bases and J gave up 2 bases; unmatched junction bases: 4. The CDR3 loop spans 15 amino acids. CDR1 SGHTA and CDR2 FQGNSA come from the germline V gene. The CDR3 protein is CASSELAGPTDTQYF. CDR3 sequence (DNA): TGTGCCAGCAGCGAACTAGCGGGGCCCACAGATACGCAGTATTTT.

The chain combines TRBV6-4 with TRBJ2-2; 13 bases are a match to TRBD2. The germline CDR1 and CDR2 sequences are MRHNA and SNTAGT. V shed 0 bases, J shed 6 bases, and the junction held 4 bases outside the gene matches. The CDR3 extends over 17 amino acids. The CDR3: CASSDSGTSGEAGELFF. The CDR3 region has the DNA TGTGCCAGCAGTGACTCGGGGACTAGCGGGGAAGCCGGGGAGCTGTTTTTT.

The chain is built from TRBV10-3 and TRBJ2-7; 8 bases map to TRBD1. The CDR3 extends over 12 amino acids. V was pared by 10 bases and J by 5 bases, with 7 bases of the junction left unmatched. Germline CDR1 reads ENHRY; CDR2 reads SYGVKD. CDR3 residues: CANADREDEQYF. The CDR3, as DNA: TGTGCCAACGCGGACAGGGAGGACGAGCAGTACTTC.

The chain combines TRBV6-5 with TRBJ2-2; 11 bases agree with TRBD2. Unmatched junction bases numbered 3, after V lost 5 bases and J lost 4 bases. This CDR3 is built from 15 residues. CDR1 is MNHEY and CDR2 is SVGAGI in the germline V gene. CDR3 loop: CASSKGLAATGELFF. The CDR3 coding sequence is TGTGCCAGCAGTAAGGGACTAGCGGCCACCGGGGAGCTGTTTTTT.

The rearrangement joins TRBV29-1 to TRBJ2-1; D is ambiguous. The V end lost 6 bases, the J end lost 5 bases, and 5 bases lay between the germline ends. This CDR3 is built from 10 residues. CDR1 is SQVTM and CDR2 is ANQGSEA in the germline V gene. The CDR3 sequence is CSVVDNEQFF. CDR3 bases: TGCAGCGTCGTAGACAATGAGCAGTTCTTC.

The genes are TRBV27 and TRBJ1-1; D is uncertain. The V end was cut by 6 bases, the J end by 3 bases, with 11 bases between. Germline V gives CDR1 MNHEY, CDR2 SMNVEV (reference sequence). CDR3 length: 13 amino acids. This chain's CDR3 is CASRNADYTEAFF. As DNA, the CDR3 is TGTGCCAGCAGAAACGCGGATTACACTGAAGCTTTCTTT.

The CDR3 sequence is CASSSSTGIETQYF. The CDR3 DNA is TGTGCCAGCAGTTCCTCGACAGGGATTGAGACCCAGTACTTC. This chain uses TRBV27 with TRBJ2-5; 7 nucleotides line up with TRBD1. Germline CDR1 and CDR2: MNHEY and SMNVEV (reference sequence). The CDR3 extends over 14 amino acids. After removal of 4 bases from V and 5 bases from J, the junction contained 7 bases not matched to a gene.